This T cell receptor beta chain originates from a study of Ad26.COV2.S vaccination and SARS-CoV-2 variants. Study summary: The vaccine Ad26.COV2.S was put into the muscle once, or twice with 56 days between.

The CDR3 is 14 amino acids. V dropped 6 bases and J dropped 7 bases, with 16 bases sitting between them. CDR1 is SGHNT and CDR2 is YENEEA in the germline V gene. General study findings and limits: Recipients of either vaccine or placebo displayed similar breadth of non-spike TCRs.

As to this clone: The target antigen is unknown.

Clones were sequenced by immunoSEQ multiplex PCR, and TCRdb holds only the in-frame ones, with some missing. The table records about 400,000 clones, approximately 90% of them present only once. This sample's treatment: over 15 received Ad26.COV2.S at low or high dose, single or two shots; several received placebo; per-sample allocation not given. Sampling took place 63 days after the first vaccine or placebo injection. V gene TRBV11-3 combines with J gene TRBJ2-1; possible D gene TRBD1, 6 bases. The sample was peripheral blood, taken in a trial of Ad26.COV2.S vaccine versus placebo. The sequence derives from a person aged 18 to 59 who received the Ad26.COV2.S COVID-19 vaccine or a placebo. CDR3 sequence (DNA): TGTGCCAGCAGTGCCCCGGACAGTAGGAATGAGCAGTTCTTC. Its protein is CASSAPDSRNEQFF.